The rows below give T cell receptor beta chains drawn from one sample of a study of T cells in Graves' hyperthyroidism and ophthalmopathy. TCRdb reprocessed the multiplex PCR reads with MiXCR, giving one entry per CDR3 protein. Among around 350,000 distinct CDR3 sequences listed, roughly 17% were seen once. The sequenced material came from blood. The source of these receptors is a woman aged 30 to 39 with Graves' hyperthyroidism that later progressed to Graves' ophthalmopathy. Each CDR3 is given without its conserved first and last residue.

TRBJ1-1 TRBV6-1 ASIPTVGGPEAF
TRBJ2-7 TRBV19 ASSTTGGHEQY
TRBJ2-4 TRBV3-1 ASSLLAGMTAKNIQY
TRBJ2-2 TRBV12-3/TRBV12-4 ASSFPEREGNGELF
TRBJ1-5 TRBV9 ASSQVGEQPQH
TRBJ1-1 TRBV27 ASSLFRNTEAF
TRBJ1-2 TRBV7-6 ASSFRGSSGYT
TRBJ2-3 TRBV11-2 ASSLGRSGVSTDTQY
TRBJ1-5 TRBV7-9 ASSLTGDDQPQH
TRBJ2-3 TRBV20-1 SARKGEAADTQY
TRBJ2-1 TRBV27 ASSLFGSNEQF
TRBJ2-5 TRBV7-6 ASSVQGSQETQY